Shown below are 20 T cell receptor beta chains from a single sample sequenced in a study of T-cell memory formation after mild COVID-19 (dated by TCRdb to the early 2020s). Library preparation employed 5' RACE. The instrument given in TCRdb is Illumina NovaSeq 6000. Starting from the raw public reads, TCRdb applied fastp trimming at Q25, assembled clones with MiXCR and retained in-frame beta chains. For every CDR3 protein sequence, its rows merge into one entry that carries the most common genes and DNA. A total of about 340,000 distinct CDR3 sequences appear in this sample, 13% of them only once. About a fifth of the sample rests with the top ten. The sample consisted of PBMCs or a T cell subset sorted from them (not recorded which). These receptors were taken from a man younger than 35 who had mild COVID-19 (a few samples of this study predate the infection). The sample titles of this study are shuffled in the database, so cell type and time point are left out; the donor was told from shared clones.

The rearrangement links TRBV18 to TRBJ2-1; D may be TRBD2 (5 bases). The germline V gene encodes CDR1 KGHSH and CDR2 LQKENI. V lost 4 bases to trimming and J lost 5 bases, with 12 bases between them. The CDR3 covers 14 residues. DNA for the CDR3: TGTGCCAGCTCACAACCCGAGGGAGACAATGAGCAGTTCTTC. The encoded protein is CASSQPEGDNEQFF.

The chain uses TRBV5-1 and TRBJ2-4; 7 bases map to TRBD1. There are 13 residues in the CDR3. The V and J ends lost 4 bases and 16 bases, in that order; junction bases with no gene match: 14. Germline lookup yields CDR1 SGHRS and CDR2 YFSETQ. This CDR3 is CASSTQGDSTTYF. CDR3 DNA sequence: TGCGCCAGCAGCACCCAGGGGGATTCAACTACTTACTTC.

The V call is TRBV7-8, the J call TRBJ2-5, with D unresolved. CDR1 SGHVS and CDR2 FQNEAQ come from the germline V gene. V lost 1 base to trimming and J lost 3 bases, with 15 bases between them. The CDR3 contains 16 residues. CDR3 residues: CASSLGPPLSEETQYF. In nucleotides, the CDR3 is TGTGCCAGCAGCTTAGGCCCCCCTTTAAGCGAAGAGACCCAGTACTTC.

The chain couples TRBV5-1 to TRBJ1-4; no definite D call. This CDR3 spans 13 amino acids. V lost 5 bases, J lost 0 bases, and 5 bases lay in between. The germline V gene has CDR1 SGHRS and CDR2 YFSETQ. CDR3 sequence reads: CASRATTNEKLFF. CDR3 DNA: TGCGCCAGCAGGGCTACAACTAATGAAAAACTGTTTTTT.

CDR3 DNA sequence: TGTGCCAGCAGCGAGGTCGAGGATTACACCTTC. Amino acid sequence: CASSEVEDYTF. This chain links TRBV7-9 with TRBJ1-2; D not resolved. This CDR3 contains 11 residues. Trimming took off 5 bases at V and 11 bases at J, with 12 bases between the two ends. Germline V CDR1 and CDR2: SEHNR, FQNEAQ (reference sequence).

The chain has TRBV7-2 and TRBJ1-5, with D possibly TRBD1 on 6 matching bases. CDR3 length: 14 residues. Germline CDR1 and CDR2: SGHTA and FQGNSA. The V end lost 4 bases, the J end lost 5 bases, and 12 bases lay between the germline ends. The CDR3 DNA reads TGTGCCAGCAGCTCCGAAACAGGGTATCAGCCCCAGCATTTT. Its translation is CASSSETGYQPQHF.

This clonotype was seen more than once but under ten times. The rearrangement joins TRBV6-5 to TRBJ1-5, with D maybe TRBD1 (5 bases). The germline V gene has CDR1 MNHEY and CDR2 SVGAGI. The CDR3 totals 13 residues. The V end lost 6 bases, the J end lost 7 bases, and 13 bases lay between the germline ends. CDR3: CASSPRGWQPQHF. CDR3 sequence (DNA): TGTGCCAGCAGCCCCCGGGGCTGGCAGCCCCAGCATTTT.

The rearrangement uses TRBV20-1 and TRBJ2-5; D is possibly TRBD1 or TRBD2 (5 bases each). The CDR3 spans 12 residues. V lost 0 bases and J lost 11, with 13 bases in between. Germline CDR1 is DFQATT and CDR2 is SNEGSKA (reference sequence). CDR3 DNA: TGCAGTGCTAGAGATTGGGGGTGGGAGCAGTACTTC. Translating gives CSARDWGWEQYF.

This clonotype has just a few counts. The chain links TRBV12-3 or TRBV12-4 to TRBJ2-1; 9 bases fit TRBD1. Losses at the gene ends were 5 bases for V and 9 bases for J; bases not matched to a gene: 5. The CDR3 runs to 13 residues. CDR3 residues: CASSGTGQGEQFF. The CDR3, as DNA: TGTGCCAGCAGTGGGACAGGGCAAGGTGAGCAGTTCTTC.

The V call is TRBV6-5, the J call TRBJ1-4; unclear D gene. The CDR3 extends over 15 amino acids. V was pared by 0 bases and J by 4 bases, with 9 bases between. CDR1 MNHEY and CDR2 SVGAGI come from the germline V gene. The CDR3 region is CASSYSWTDNEKLFF. The CDR3 DNA reads as TGTGCCAGCAGTTACTCATGGACGGATAATGAAAAACTGTTTTTT.

This clonotype was counted only a few times. The rearrangement uses TRBV7-2 and TRBJ1-4; tentatively, D is TRBD1 (5 bases). This CDR3 comprises 12 residues. Trimming pared 6 bases from V and 10 bases from J, leaving 12 bases between. Germline loops: CDR1 SGHTA, CDR2 FQGNSA. CDR3 DNA sequence: TGTGCCAGCAGTCTACCCGGGGGAAAACTGTTTTTT. Protein sequence: CASSLPGGKLFF.

This clonotype occurred a few times. CDR3 nucleotides: TGTGCCAGCAGCCCCCGGGGGGGGTATTACGAGCAGTACGTC. This gives the protein CASSPRGGYYEQYV. The chain uses TRBV14 and TRBJ2-7; TRBD2 matches 8 bases. CDR3 length equals 14 residues. Germline CDR1 reads SGHDN; CDR2 reads FVKESK. The ends lost 4 bases at V and 4 bases at J; junction bases unmatched: 6.

The V and J genes are TRBV27 and TRBJ2-7; no clear D. The CDR3 totals 15 residues. The V end lost 6 bases, the J end lost 0 bases, and 15 bases lay between the germline ends. From germline, CDR1 is MNHEY and CDR2 SMNVEV (reference sequence). CDR3 loop: CASSPLGVSSYEQYV. The CDR3 DNA reads as TGTGCCAGCAGCCCCCTGGGTGTCTCCTCCTACGAGCAGTACGTC.

The chain couples TRBV19 to TRBJ2-2; no firm D call. Germline lookup yields CDR1 LNHDA and CDR2 SQIVND (reference sequence). Trimming shortened V by 0 bases and J by 2 bases, and 4 bases separated the two germline ends. This CDR3 is 14 amino acids long. CDR3 in amino acids: CASSIDANTGELFF. CDR3 coding DNA: TGTGCCAGTAGTATAGACGCAAACACCGGGGAGCTGTTTTTT.

This chain connects TRBV6-5 to TRBJ1-2, with unresolved D. Germline V gene data show CDR1 as MNHEY and CDR2 as SVGAGI. The CDR3 runs 13 residues. V shed 2 bases and J shed 3 bases, with 7 bases lying between them. CDR3 sequence reads: CASSYNRYYGYTF. DNA for the CDR3: TGTGCCAGCAGTTACAACCGCTACTATGGCTACACCTTC.

J is TRBJ2-3 and V is TRBV3-1; tentative D call: TRBD2 (7 bases). Germline V gene sequence: CDR1 LGHDT, CDR2 YNNKEL (reference sequence). The CDR3 loop spans 16 amino acids. V lost 1 base and J lost 6, with 17 bases in between. CDR3 loop: CASSQAGRGARDTQYF. The CDR3, as DNA: TGTGCCAGCAGCCAAGCCGGCCGGGGGGCCAGGGATACGCAGTATTTT.

This clonotype has only one observation. The V call is TRBV15, the J call TRBJ1-1; D is possibly TRBD1 (5 bases). The CDR3 runs 14 residues. The V end was cut by 3 bases, the J end by 6 bases, with 14 bases between. CDR1 and CDR2 (germline): LNHNV, YYDKDF (reference sequence). The CDR3 DNA reads TGTGCCACCAGCAGGATTCGGGGGGTCGCTGAAGCTTTCTTT. Its translation is CATSRIRGVAEAFF.

The V call is TRBV6-2 or TRBV6-3, the J call TRBJ2-7; TRBD1 or TRBD2 may be the D gene (5 bases each). This CDR3 region has 11 residues. Germline assignment: CDR1 MNHEY and CDR2 SVGEGT. Trimming pared 5 bases from V and 6 bases from J, leaving 8 bases between. CDR3 loop: CASSQGREQYF. The CDR3 coding sequence is TGTGCCAGCAGTCAGGGACGCGAGCAGTACTTC.

This sequence joins TRBV6-5 and TRBJ2-1; D gene unclear. The length of the CDR3 is 13 residues. The ends were cut back, 0 bases at V and 7 bases at J, with 7 bases in the middle. Per germline, CDR1 MNHEY and CDR2 SVGAGI. Here the CDR3 DNA reads TGTGCCAGCAGTTACTCGCTCCGGAATGAGCAGTTCTTC. It yields the protein CASSYSLRNEQFF.

This clonotype was observed a handful of times. The chain employs TRBV20-1 and TRBJ2-1; D is undetermined. The CDR3 is made up of 9 amino acids. Germline V gene lookup returns CDR1 DFQATT and CDR2 SNEGSKA (reference sequence). The CDR3 coding sequence is TGCAGCCATAACCCTGGGCAGTTCTTC. Translated: CSHNPGQFF.